This T cell receptor beta chain emerged from a study of blood T cells in healthy people across ages. Then a second PCR, running roughly 7 to 11 cycles, was carried out with a sample-barcoded 5' primer and a J-beta primer mix. Via MiXCR, TCRdb re-called the 5' RACE reads, giving one row per CDR3 protein. This table has around 1,700,000 distinct CDR3 sequences, about 28% appearing once. The CDR3 has 16 residues. The germline gives CDR1 LGHDT, CDR2 YNNKEL (reference sequence). Trimming cost V 1 base and J 5 bases, with 17 bases left between them. Sequenced material: blood. The rearrangement links TRBV3-1 to TRBJ2-5; tentative D call: TRBD1 (6 bases). The TCR sequence derives from a woman aged 25 to 39 in good health. Here the CDR3 reads CASSQGVLRGGETQYF. The CDR3 bases are TGTGCCAGCAGCCAAGGGGTCCTCAGGGGCGGGGAGACCCAGTACTTC.